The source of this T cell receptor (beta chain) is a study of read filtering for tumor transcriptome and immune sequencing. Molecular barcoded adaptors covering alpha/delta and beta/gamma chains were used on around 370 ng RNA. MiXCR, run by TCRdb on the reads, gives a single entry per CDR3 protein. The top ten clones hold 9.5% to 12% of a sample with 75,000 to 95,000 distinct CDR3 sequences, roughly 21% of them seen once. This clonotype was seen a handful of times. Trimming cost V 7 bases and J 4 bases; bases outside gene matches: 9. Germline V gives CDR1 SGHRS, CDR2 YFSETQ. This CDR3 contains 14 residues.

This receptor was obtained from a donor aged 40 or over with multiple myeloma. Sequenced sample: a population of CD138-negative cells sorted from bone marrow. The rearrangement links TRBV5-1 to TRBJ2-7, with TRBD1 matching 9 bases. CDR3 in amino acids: CASALDRGRYEQYF. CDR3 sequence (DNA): TGCGCCAGCGCCCTGGACAGGGGACGTTACGAGCAGTACTTC. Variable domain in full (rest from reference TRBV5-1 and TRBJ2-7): KAGVTQTPRYLIKTRGQQVTLSCSPISGHRSVSWYQQTPGQGLQFLFEYFSETQRNKGNFPGRFSGRQFSNSRSEMNVSTLELGDSALYLCASALDRGRYEQYFGPGTRLTVT.